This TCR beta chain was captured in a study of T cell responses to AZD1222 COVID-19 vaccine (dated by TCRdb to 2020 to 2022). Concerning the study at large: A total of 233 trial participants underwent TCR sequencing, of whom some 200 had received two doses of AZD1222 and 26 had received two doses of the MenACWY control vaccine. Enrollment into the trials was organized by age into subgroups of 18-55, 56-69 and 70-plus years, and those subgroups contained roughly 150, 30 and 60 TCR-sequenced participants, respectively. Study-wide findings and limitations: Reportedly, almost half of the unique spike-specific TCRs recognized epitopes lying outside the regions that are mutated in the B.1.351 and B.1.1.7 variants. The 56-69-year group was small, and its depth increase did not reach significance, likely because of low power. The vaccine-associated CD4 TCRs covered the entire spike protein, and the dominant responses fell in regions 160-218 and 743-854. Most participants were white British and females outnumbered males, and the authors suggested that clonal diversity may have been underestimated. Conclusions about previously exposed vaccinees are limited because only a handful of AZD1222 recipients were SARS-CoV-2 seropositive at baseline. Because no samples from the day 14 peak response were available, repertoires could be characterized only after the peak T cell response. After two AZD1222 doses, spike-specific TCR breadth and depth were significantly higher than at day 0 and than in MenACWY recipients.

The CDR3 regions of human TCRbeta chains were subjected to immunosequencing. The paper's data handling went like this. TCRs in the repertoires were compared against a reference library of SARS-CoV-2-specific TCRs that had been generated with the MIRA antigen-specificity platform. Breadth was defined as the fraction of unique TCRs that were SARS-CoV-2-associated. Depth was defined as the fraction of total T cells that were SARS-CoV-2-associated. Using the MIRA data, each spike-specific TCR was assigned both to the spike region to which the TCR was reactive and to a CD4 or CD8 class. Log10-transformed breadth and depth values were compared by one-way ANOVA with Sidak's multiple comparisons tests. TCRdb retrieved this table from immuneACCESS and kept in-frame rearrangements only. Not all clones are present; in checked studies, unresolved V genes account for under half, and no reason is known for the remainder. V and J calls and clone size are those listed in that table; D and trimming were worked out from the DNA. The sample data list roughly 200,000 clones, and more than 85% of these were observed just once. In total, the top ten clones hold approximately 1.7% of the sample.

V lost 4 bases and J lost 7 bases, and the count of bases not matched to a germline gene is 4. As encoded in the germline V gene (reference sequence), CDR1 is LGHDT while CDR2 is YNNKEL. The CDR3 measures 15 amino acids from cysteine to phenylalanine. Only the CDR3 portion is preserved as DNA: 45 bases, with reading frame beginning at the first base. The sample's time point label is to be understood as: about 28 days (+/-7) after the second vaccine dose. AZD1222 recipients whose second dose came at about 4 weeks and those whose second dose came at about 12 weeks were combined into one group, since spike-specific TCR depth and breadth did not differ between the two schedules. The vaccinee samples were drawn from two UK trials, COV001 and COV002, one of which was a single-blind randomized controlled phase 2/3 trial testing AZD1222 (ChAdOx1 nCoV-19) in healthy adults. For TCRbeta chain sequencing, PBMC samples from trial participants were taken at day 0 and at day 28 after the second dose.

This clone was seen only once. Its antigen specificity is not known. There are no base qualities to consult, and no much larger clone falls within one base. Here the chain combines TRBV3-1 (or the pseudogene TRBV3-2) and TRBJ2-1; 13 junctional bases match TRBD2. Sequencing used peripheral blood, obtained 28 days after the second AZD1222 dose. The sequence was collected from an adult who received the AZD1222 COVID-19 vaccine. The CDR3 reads CASSLGTSGINEQFF. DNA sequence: TGTGCCAGCAGCCTTGGGACTAGCGGGATAAATGAGCAGTTCTTC.